The clone carrying this T cell receptor beta chain was picked up many times. Its target is unknown. This specimen belongs to a study of neurological immune-mediated disorders. Study as a whole: Multiple sclerosis patients (n of about 34) included roughly 30 with relapsing-remitting and 3 with secondary progressive disease.

Template-switch 5'RACE cDNA synthesis added a 10-nucleotide unique molecular identifier. TCRdb recomputed calls from the 5' RACE reads with MiXCR, one row per CDR3 protein. The sample lists about 70,000 distinct CDR3 sequences, 3.2% occurring once. The CDR3 spans 14 residues. Looked up from germline, CDR1 is MNHEY and CDR2 is SMNVEV (reference sequence). Trimming at V came to 9 bases and at J to 0 bases, leaving 7 bases not matched to a gene. General study points: The multiple sclerosis repertoire cluster had no clinical or MRI correlate. Repertoires from 18 of 34 multiple sclerosis patients grouped phylogenetically into a related-CDR3 cluster, suggesting a possible signature.

Sequencing input: PBMCs. This receptor was obtained from a woman aged 45-65 years with multiple sclerosis. The chain has TRBV27 and TRBJ2-7; 8 bases agree with TRBD1. The chain's CDR3 is CARTWTGPSYEQYV. The CDR3 DNA follows: TGTGCCAGGACTTGGACAGGGCCCTCCTACGAGCAGTACGTC.